This record looks at one TCR beta chain sequence and its context. This sample is part of a study of blood T cell repertoires in COVID-19. Clones were sequenced by immunoSEQ multiplex PCR, and TCRdb holds only the in-frame ones, with some missing. Of over 250,000 clones in the sample, about nine tenths were seen once. Across 24 US areas, participants ranged in age from about 18 to 90 years. For recovered donors of Cohort 3, there were two negative PCRs, clearance, or symptom resolution. J lost 4 bases, V lost 7 bases, and 10 bases had no gene match. The CDR3 contains 15 residues. Germline loops: CDR1 SGHAT, CDR2 FQNNGV.

The sample taken for sequencing was PBMCs or T cells enriched from blood (not recorded which). J is TRBJ2-5 and V is TRBV11-2, with 9 bases matching TRBD2. The TCR was taken from an older woman who had recovered from COVID-19. This chain's CDR3 is CASNEGTAGGETQYF. DNA of the CDR3: TGTGCCAGCAACGAAGGGACAGCGGGGGGAGAGACCCAGTACTTC.